A selection of T cell receptor beta chains follows, all from one sample in a study of blood T cell repertoires in COVID-19. TCRdb's table, derived via immunoSEQ multiplex PCR, lists solely in-frame clones and lacks some. The table includes some 290,000 clones, roughly 89% detected once. The sequenced material came from peripheral blood. The receptors stem from a woman in her twenties or thirties with COVID-19, enrolled during active disease. Both conserved end residues are part of each CDR3. Part of the rows lack a size; the others show once, few, many or a class for expanded clones.

CASSLGGAGGPAGTQYF	17	TRBV27	-
CASSDGTGDNEQFF	14	TRBV5-1	-
CASRVTGGNSPLHF	14	TRBV2	-
CASSISGYRTGELFF	15	TRBV7-9	-
CASRRLNTGELFF	13	TRBV28	-
CASRLSGTGYWDSGNTIYF	19	TRBV19	-
CSVTVGSSGNTIYF	14	TRBV29-1	-
CAIREYSPLHF	11	TRBV19	few
CASSRGGGVSTEAFF	15	TRBV4-1	-
CASSLNQRGGNEQFF	15	TRBV5-1	-
CASSQVGGGAVEQFF	15	TRBV4-1	-
CASSLAGKGSFEQYF	15	TRBV11-2	-
CSASVGPRGNTIYF	14	TRBV20-1	-
CASSSPGLPYEQYF	14	TRBV7-8	once
CASSAGTGKQYF	12	TRBV10-2	-
CASSQLGGGGGQFF	14	TRBV3-1/TRBV3-2	-
CASSDRSGQRPQHF	14	TRBV2	-